These 18 T cell receptor beta chains share one sample of origin, sequenced in a study of PD-1 blockade in classical Hodgkin lymphoma. Brentuximab vedotin exposure varied, and every patient relapsed after autologous stem cell transplantation. Sequenced by immunoSEQ multiplex PCR; TCRdb stores in-frame clones only, minus some. This sample has 75,000 to 100,000 clones, with over 80% found just once. The sample in question was peripheral blood mononuclear cells (PBMCs), obtained at baseline. These receptors were obtained from a human donor with classical Hodgkin lymphoma.

This chain joins TRBV7-6 and TRBJ2-5; 7 positions match TRBD1. The CDR3 consists of 15 residues. The germline gives CDR1 SGHVS, CDR2 FNYEAQ. V lost 2 bases and J lost 0; bases outside the gene matches: 3. CDR3 sequence reads: CASSLMTGNQETQYF. In nucleotides, the CDR3 is TGTGCCAGCAGCTTAATGACAGGGAACCAAGAGACCCAGTACTTC.

The rearrangement uses TRBV19 and TRBJ2-3, with a tentative D call TRBD1 (6 bases). Per the germline V gene, CDR1 is LNHDA and CDR2 is SQIVND (reference sequence). This CDR3 is 15 amino acids long. The V gene lost 8 bases and the J gene lost 0 bases, with 15 bases spanning the gap. The CDR3 protein is CASGLGQLSTDTQYF. CDR3 nucleotides: TGTGCCAGTGGTTTAGGACAGCTGAGCACAGATACGCAGTATTTT.

The rearrangement uses TRBV2 and TRBJ2-2; 8 nucleotides match TRBD1. V gave up 5 bases and J gave up 6 bases; unmatched junction bases: 5. CDR1 is SNHLY, CDR2 FYNNEI, per germline. The CDR3 sequence is 14 residues long. The CDR3 DNA reads TGTGCCAGCAGTACCCGGACAGGGCCCGGGGAGCTGTTTTTT. Amino acid sequence: CASSTRTGPGELFF.

In DNA form, the CDR3 reads TGTGCCAGCAGCCACCGAAGCGGAGGGACTAGCGGGAGATTGGATACGCAGTATTTT. It translates to CASSHRSGGTSGRLDTQYF. The chain is built from TRBV14 and TRBJ2-3; 14 nucleotides align to TRBD2. The CDR3 is made up of 19 amino acids. With V trimmed by 3 bases and J by 6 bases, 14 bases remained unmatched. CDR1 is SGHDN, CDR2 FVKESK, per germline.

The chain has TRBV5-6 and TRBJ2-1, with 7 bases aligning to TRBD2. The germline V gene encodes CDR1 SGHDT and CDR2 YYEEEE. Trimming at V came to 0 bases and at J to 4 bases, leaving 4 bases not matched to a gene. The CDR3 contains 15 residues. The DNA of the CDR3 is TGTGCCAGCAGCTTGGTCGGGAGGTTATACAATGAGCAGTTCTTC. It translates to CASSLVGRLYNEQFF.

The CDR3 DNA reads as TGTGCCAGCAGCGTAGGAGGAGGGCTAAACTTGGGGGCCCAGTACTTC. It encodes CASSVGGGLNLGAQYF. The chain is built from TRBV9 and TRBJ2-5; D may be TRBD2 (6 bases). The germline V gene encodes CDR1 SGDLS and CDR2 YYNGEE. V was shortened by 0 bases and J by 9 bases, with 21 bases between the two germline ends. There are 16 residues in the CDR3.

The chain has TRBV10-3 and TRBJ2-2; D not resolved. V was pared by 1 base and J by 6 bases, with 15 bases between. Germline V gene data show CDR1 as ENHRY and CDR2 as SYGVKD. The CDR3 contains 16 residues. The CDR3 DNA sequence: TGTGCCATCAGTGAGTTCCGCACGAGTGTGTCCGGGGAGCTGTTTTTT. Its protein product is CAISEFRTSVSGELFF.

The gene calls are TRBV4-2 and TRBJ1-1; unclear D gene. The length of the CDR3 is 14 residues. Trimming removed 1 base at V and 1 base at J, with 7 bases between. The V gene's germline CDR1 is LGHNA and CDR2 YNFKEQ. The CDR3 coding sequence is TGTGCCAGCAGCCAAGGGGGAGAGAACACTGAAGCTTTCTTT. It yields the protein CASSQGGENTEAFF.

The V gene is TRBV7-6, the J gene TRBJ2-5, with TRBD2 matching over 10 bases. The junction had 13 bases not matched to a gene; V was cut back by 2 bases and J by 7 bases. Germline V CDR1 and CDR2: SGHVS, FNYEAQ. CDR3 size: 17 residues. CDR3: CASSLYPTSGKEGTQYF. The DNA of the CDR3 is TGTGCCAGCAGCTTATACCCTACTAGCGGGAAGGAAGGGACCCAGTACTTC.

This clone was found a few times. The chain links TRBV6-5 to TRBJ2-7; D may match TRBD1 or TRBD2 (5 bases each). V gave up 5 bases and J gave up 5 bases, with 10 bases separating them. Germline CDR1 and CDR2: MNHEY and SVGAGI. The CDR3 is 12 amino acids. The DNA of the CDR3 is TGTGCCAGCAGTGTAGGGACGGACGAGCAGTACTTC. This gives the protein CASSVGTDEQYF.

The CDR3 is CASSWPAGELGNEQFF. CDR3 nucleotides: TGCGCCAGCAGCTGGCCGGCGGGAGAATTGGGGAATGAGCAGTTCTTC. The chain links TRBV5-1 to TRBJ2-1; 7 nucleotides align to TRBD2. CDR1 is SGHRS, CDR2 YFSETQ, per germline. After removal of 3 bases from V and 7 bases from J, the junction contained 13 bases not matched to a gene. The CDR3 is made up of 16 amino acids. The variable domain in full, with the rest retrieved from reference TRBV5-1 and TRBJ2-1, is KAGVTQTPRYLIKTRGQQVTLSCSPISGHRSVSWYQQTPGQGLQFLFEYFSETQRNKGNFPGRFSGRQFSNSRSEMNVSTLELGDSALYLCASSWPAGELGNEQFFGPGTRLTVL.

This chain links TRBV27 with TRBJ1-1; tentative D call: TRBD1 (5 bases). CDR3 length: 15 amino acids. V gave up 6 bases and J gave up 6 bases, with 20 bases separating them. Germline CDR1 and CDR2: MNHEY and SMNVEV (reference sequence). The CDR3: CASSRWGPLDAEAFF. CDR3 nucleotides: TGTGCCAGCAGCCGATGGGGCCCACTAGACGCTGAAGCTTTCTTT.

The chain has TRBV21-1 and TRBJ1-5. TRBV21-1 has pseudogene status. The CDR3 runs 18 residues. CDR3 nucleotide sequence: TGTGCCAGCAGCCCCTATCGGTTTACCACGTATAGCAATCAGCCCCAGCATTTT. Protein sequence: CASSPYRFTTYSNQPQHF.

This sequence joins TRBV6-5 and TRBJ2-3; a weak D match, TRBD2 (5 bases). This CDR3 region has 16 residues. Germline V gene sequence: CDR1 MNHEY, CDR2 SVGAGI. The ends were cut back, 1 base at V and 4 bases at J, with 15 bases in the middle. CDR3 region: CASSYFSGMGPDTQYF. The CDR3 DNA reads TGTGCCAGCAGTTACTTTTCGGGGATGGGCCCAGATACGCAGTATTTT.

This chain connects TRBV27 to TRBJ2-7; a possible D gene is TRBD1 (5 bases). Germline V gene lookup returns CDR1 MNHEY and CDR2 SMNVEV (reference sequence). V lost 5 bases to trimming and J lost 0 bases, with 20 bases between them. This CDR3 spans 17 amino acids. Here the CDR3 DNA reads TGTGCCAGCAGTCCACTCACAGGTACAAGCCTCTCCTACGAGCAGTACTTC. This translates into CASSPLTGTSLSYEQYF.

As to this clone: The same CDR3 is also encoded by other DNA sequences in this sample. The CDR3 reads CSVEPPLANTEAFF. The CDR3 DNA follows: TGCAGCGTTGAACCGCCGTTAGCGAACACTGAAGCTTTCTTT. The chain joins TRBV29-1 to TRBJ1-1; D is ambiguous. CDR1 SQVTM and CDR2 ANQGSEA come from the germline V gene. The CDR3 spans 14 residues. V lost 2 bases to trimming and J lost 1 base, with 11 bases between them.

The chain carries TRBV6-5 and TRBJ2-3; no firm D call. Germline CDR1 and CDR2: MNHEY and SVGAGI. The length of the CDR3 is 12 residues. The V and J ends lost 5 bases and 4 bases respectively, with 7 bases between them. The CDR3, as DNA: TGTGCCAGCAGTACCAGCGCAGATACGCAGTATTTT. Translation gives CASSTSADTQYF.

This clone came up once. V gene TRBV10-3 combines with J gene TRBJ2-5; 8 positions match TRBD1. Looked up from germline, CDR1 is ENHRY and CDR2 is SYGVKD. The J segment lost 4 bases and the V segment lost 6 bases, leaving 7 bases of the junction unmatched. CDR3 length: 14 amino acids. For the CDR3, the DNA is TGTGCCATCAGGGAGACAGGGGATTTAGAGACCCAGTACTTC. Translating it yields CAIRETGDLETQYF.